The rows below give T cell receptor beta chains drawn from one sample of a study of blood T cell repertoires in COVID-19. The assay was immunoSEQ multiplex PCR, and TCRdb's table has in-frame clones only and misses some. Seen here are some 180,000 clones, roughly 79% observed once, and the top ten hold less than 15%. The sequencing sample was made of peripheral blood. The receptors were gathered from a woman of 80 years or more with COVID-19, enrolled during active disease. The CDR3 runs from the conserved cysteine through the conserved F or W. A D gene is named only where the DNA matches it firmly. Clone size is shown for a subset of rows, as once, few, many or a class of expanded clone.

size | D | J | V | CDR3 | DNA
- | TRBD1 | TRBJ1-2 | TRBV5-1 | CASSLVGTGYGYTF | TGCGCCAGCAGCTTGGTCGGGACAGGCTATGGCTACACCTTC
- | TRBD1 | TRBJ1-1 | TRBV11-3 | CASSFRQGAGEAFF | TGTGCCAGCAGCTTTCGACAGGGGGCTGGTGAAGCTTTCTTT
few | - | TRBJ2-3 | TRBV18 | CASSPVVSTDTQYF | TGTGCCAGCTCCCCCGTTGTGAGCACAGATACGCAGTATTTT
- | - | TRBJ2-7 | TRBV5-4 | CASSRDSPYEQYF | TGTGCCAGCAGCCGCGACAGCCCCTACGAGCAGTACTTC
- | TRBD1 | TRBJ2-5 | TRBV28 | CASSSRDRGPQETQYF | TGTGCCAGCAGCAGCCGGGACAGGGGCCCTCAAGAGACCCAGTACTTC
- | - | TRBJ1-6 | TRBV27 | CASSPQGYSPLHF | TGTGCCAGCAGTCCCCAGGGTTATTCACCCCTCCACTTT
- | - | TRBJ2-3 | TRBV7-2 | CASSLESRMQYF | TGTGCCAGCAGCTTAGAATCCCGTATGCAGTATTTT
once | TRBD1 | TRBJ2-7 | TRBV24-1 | CATSPRSGQGSHEQYF | TGTGCCACCAGCCCCCGCTCCGGACAGGGAAGCCACGAGCAGTACTTC
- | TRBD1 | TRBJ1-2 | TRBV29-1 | CSVEPLAGGGYGYTF | TGCAGCGTTGAACCGTTGGCAGGGGGCGGCTATGGCTACACCTTC
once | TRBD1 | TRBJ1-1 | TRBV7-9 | CASSFSRDSRNTEAFF | TGTGCCAGCAGCTTTTCCCGGGACAGCCGGAACACTGAAGCTTTCTTT
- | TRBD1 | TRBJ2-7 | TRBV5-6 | CASSLWDSYEQYF | TGTGCCAGCAGCTTGTGGGACAGCTACGAGCAGTACTTC
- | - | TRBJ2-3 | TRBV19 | CASSILGNPTDTQYF | TGTGCCAGTAGTATCCTCGGGAACCCCACAGATACGCAGTATTTT
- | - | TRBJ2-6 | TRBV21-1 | CASSKLGGQGAPGANVLTF | TGTGCCAGCAGCAAACTGGGGGGACAGGGGGCGCCTGGGGCCAACGTCCTGACTTTC
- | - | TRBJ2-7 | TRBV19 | CASSLGTSHEQYF | TGTGCCAGTAGCCTAGGGACTTCCCACGAGCAGTACTTC
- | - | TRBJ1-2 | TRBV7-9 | CASSLAGGYGYTF | TGTGCCAGCAGCTTAGCAGGGGGCTATGGCTACACCTTC
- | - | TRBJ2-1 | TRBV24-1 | CATSDPGRWAYNEQFF | TGTGCCACCAGTGACCCGGGTAGGTGGGCCTACAATGAGCAGTTCTTC
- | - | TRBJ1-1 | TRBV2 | CASSERDADTEAFF | TGTGCCAGCAGTGAGAGGGATGCGGACACTGAAGCTTTCTTT
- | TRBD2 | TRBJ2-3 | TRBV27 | CASGRGDTQYF | TGTGCCAGCGGGAGGGGAGATACGCAGTATTTT
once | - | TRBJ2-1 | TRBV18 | CASSLLGGTYNEQFF | TGTGCCAGCTCCCTGTTGGGGGGAACCTACAATGAGCAGTTCTTC
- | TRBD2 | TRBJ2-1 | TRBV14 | CASSQDRTRSHEQFF | TGTGCCAGCAGCCAAGACCGGACTAGGTCCCATGAGCAGTTCTTC
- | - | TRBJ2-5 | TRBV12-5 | CASGWVGPSGETQYF | TGTGCTAGTGGATGGGTAGGGCCGTCGGGGGAGACCCAGTACTTC
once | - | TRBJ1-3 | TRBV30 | CAWSDETGGNTIYF | TGTGCCTGGAGTGATGAGACGGGTGGAAACACCATATATTTT
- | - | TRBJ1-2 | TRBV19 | CATRTEANYGYTF | TGTGCCACCAGGACTGAGGCTAACTATGGCTACACCTTC
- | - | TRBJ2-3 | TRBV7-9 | CASSLGPMGPTQYF | TGTGCCAGCAGCTTAGGGCCGATGGGCCCCACGCAGTATTTT
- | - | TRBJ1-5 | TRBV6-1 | CASSEEHSWNQPQHF | TGTGCCAGCAGTGAAGAACACAGTTGGAATCAGCCCCAGCATTTT
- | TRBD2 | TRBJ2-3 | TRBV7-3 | CASSLEPPGLAGHTDTQYF | TGTGCCAGCAGCTTAGAGCCCCCGGGACTAGCGGGGCACACAGATACGCAGTATTTT
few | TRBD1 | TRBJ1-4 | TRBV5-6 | CASSLVGRGNQKLFF | TGTGCCAGCAGCTTGGTCGGCAGGGGGAATCAAAAACTGTTTTTT
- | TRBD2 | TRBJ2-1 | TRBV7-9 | CAIPRTSAYNEQFF | TGTGCCATCCCGAGGACTAGCGCGTACAATGAGCAGTTCTTC
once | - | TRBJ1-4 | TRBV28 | CASSPGAAENEKLFF | TGTGCCAGCAGCCCAGGGGCAGCGGAGAATGAAAAACTGTTTTTT
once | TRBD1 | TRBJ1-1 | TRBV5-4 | CASSLGQGLNTEAFF | TGTGCCAGCAGCTTGGGACAGGGCTTGAACACTGAAGCTTTCTTT
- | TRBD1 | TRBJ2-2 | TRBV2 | CASSLRDSTGELFF | TGTGCCAGCAGCCTTCGGGACAGCACCGGGGAGCTGTTTTTT
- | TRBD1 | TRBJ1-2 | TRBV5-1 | CASSLGTGGAWNGYTF | TGCGCCAGCAGCTTGGGGACAGGGGGCGCATGGAATGGCTACACCTTC
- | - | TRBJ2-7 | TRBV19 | CASSTQHSGSGEQYF | TGTGCCAGTAGTACCCAACACTCGGGGTCCGGCGAGCAGTACTTC
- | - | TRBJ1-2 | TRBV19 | CASSRLQGRRGYGYTF | TGTGCCAGTAGTAGACTACAGGGACGACGTGGCTATGGCTACACCTTC
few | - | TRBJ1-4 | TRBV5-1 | CASSPLGGADEKLFF | TGCGCCAGCAGCCCCTTGGGAGGGGCTGATGAAAAACTGTTTTTT
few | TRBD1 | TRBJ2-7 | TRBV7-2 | CASSIWDSSSYEQYF | TGTGCCAGCAGCATATGGGACAGCTCATCCTACGAGCAGTACTTC
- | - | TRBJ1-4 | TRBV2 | CASAREATNEKLFF | TGTGCCAGCGCAAGGGAGGCAACTAATGAAAAACTGTTTTTT
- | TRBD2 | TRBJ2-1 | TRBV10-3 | CATGLAGVYNEQFF | TGTGCCACTGGACTAGCGGGAGTTTACAATGAGCAGTTCTTC
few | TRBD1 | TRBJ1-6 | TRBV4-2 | CASSQRDRDNSPLHF | TGTGCCAGCAGCCAACGGGACAGGGATAATTCACCCCTCCACTTT
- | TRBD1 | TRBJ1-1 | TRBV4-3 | CASSPSGGRNEAFF | TGCGCCAGCAGCCCCTCAGGGGGACGGAATGAAGCTTTCTTT
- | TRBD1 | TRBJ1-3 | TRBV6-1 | CASRETNRGHGNTIYF | TGTGCCAGCAGAGAAACGAACAGGGGGCACGGAAACACCATATATTTT
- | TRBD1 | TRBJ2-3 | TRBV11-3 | CASSPGTVGTDTQYF | TGTGCCAGCAGCCCGGGGACAGTGGGCACAGATACGCAGTATTTT
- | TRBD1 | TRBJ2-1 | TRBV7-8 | CASSLEGGHNNEQFF | TGTGCCAGCAGCTTAGAAGGGGGCCACAACAATGAGCAGTTCTTC
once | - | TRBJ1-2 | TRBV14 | CASSPSGQIYYGYTF | TGTGCCAGCAGCCCGTCTGGGCAGATTTACTATGGCTACACCTTC
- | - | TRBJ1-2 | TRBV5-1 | CASSSTFGQPLSTYGYTF | TGCGCCAGCAGCTCGACGTTTGGACAGCCCCTTTCTACTTATGGCTACACCTTC
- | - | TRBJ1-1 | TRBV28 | CASSLLRSGNTEAFF | TGTGCCAGCAGTTTATTAAGGTCGGGGAACACTGAAGCTTTCTTT
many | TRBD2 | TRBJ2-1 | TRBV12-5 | CASGQKRGNSYNEQFF | TGTGCTAGTGGCCAAAAGCGGGGCAACTCCTACAATGAGCAGTTCTTC
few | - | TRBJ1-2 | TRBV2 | CAGRGQGNYGYTF | TGTGCCGGCCGGGGTCAGGGGAACTATGGCTACACCTTC
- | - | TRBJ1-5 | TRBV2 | CASSRQDSNQPQHF | TGTGCCAGCAGTCGCCAGGATAGCAATCAGCCCCAGCATTTT
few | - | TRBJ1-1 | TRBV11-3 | CASRRGEGYTEAFF | TGTGCCAGCAGAAGGGGCGAAGGGTACACTGAAGCTTTCTTT
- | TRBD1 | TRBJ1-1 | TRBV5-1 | CASSSYDRGLGNTEAFF | TGCGCCAGCAGCTCGTATGACAGGGGGCTAGGGAACACTGAAGCTTTCTTT
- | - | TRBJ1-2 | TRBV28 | CASSSPGGHYGYTF | TGTGCCAGCAGTTCCCCGGGAGGGCACTATGGCTACACCTTC